These 30 T cell receptor beta chains came from one sample sequenced in a study of T cell clonality in common variable immunodeficiency. Profiling relied on immunoSEQ multiplex PCR, and the TCRdb table lists in-frame clones only, not all of them. The data show 35,000 to 50,000 clones, none appearing only once, with 2.5% to 3.5% held by the ten largest. Sequencing was performed on peripheral blood mononuclear cells. These receptors originate from a person aged 18-70 years in good health.

This clone has a count of ten or more. The read finishes 3 residues shy of the CDR3 end, and the germline J gene is used to complete it. The chain recombines TRBV19 with TRBJ2-7, with TRBD2 matching over 9 bases. Trimming removed 4 bases from V and 6 bases from J; junction bases left unmatched: 10. CDR3 length: 15 amino acids. Germline assignment: CDR1 LNHDA and CDR2 SQIVND (reference sequence). The part of the CDR3 DNA that was read is TGTGCCAGTAGTACCGGGACTAGCTTATCGGGCGAG. This translates into CASSTGTSLSGE. The entire CDR3 is CASSTGTSLSGEQYF.

This clone was recorded at least ten times. CDR3 sequence reads: CASSGQDRGYNEQFF. The CDR3 bases that were read are TGTGCCAGCAGCGGGCAGGACAGGGGGTACAATGAG. The chain employs TRBV2 and TRBJ2-1; 10 positions match TRBD1. The read ends 3 residues shy of where the CDR3 ends; the end is completed using the germline J gene. The V and J ends lost 6 bases and 4 bases, in that order; junction bases with no gene match: 6. This CDR3 has 15 residues. Germline CDR1 and CDR2: SNHLY and FYNNEI. Supplemented by reference TRBV2 and TRBJ2-1, the full variable domain reads EPEVTQTPSHQVTQMGQEVILRCVPISNHLYFYWYRQILGQKVEFLVSFYNNEISEKSEIFDDQFSVERPDGSNFTLKIRSTKLEDSAMYFCASSGQDRGYNEQFFGPGTRLTVL.

At least ten counts were recorded for this clone. The read is 3 residues too short to cover the CDR3 end, so that end is filled in from the germline J gene. The chain carries TRBV19 and TRBJ1-4, with D possibly matching TRBD1 (5 bases). Germline values: CDR1 LNHDA, CDR2 SQIVND (reference sequence). There are 16 residues in the CDR3. V lost 5 bases and J 2 bases, leaving 15 bases between the germline ends. The CDR3 bases that were read are TGTGCCAGTAGTTCCGGGCCCCGGGGGACTAATGAAAAA. Protein: CASSSGPRGTNEK. The whole CDR3 sequence is CASSSGPRGTNEKLFF.

In its sample, this clone ranks as medium-sized (0.01 to 0.1%). The sequenced fragment ends 3 residues before the CDR3 boundary, so the rest is inferred from the germline J gene. The chain recombines TRBV6-1 with TRBJ1-5; D is unclear. Germline-derived CDR1 and CDR2 are MNHNS and SASEGT. The CDR3 contains 15 residues. Trimming shortened V by 2 bases and J by 4 bases, and 12 bases separated the two germline ends. The covered CDR3 bases are TGTGCCAGCAGTGAAATCCTGAATACTAATCAGCCC. Translated: CASSEILNTNQP. In full, the CDR3 is CASSEILNTNQPQHF.

As to this clone: Read sequence stops 3 residues before the CDR3 end, and the germline J gene provides the missing end. The rearrangement links TRBV13 to TRBJ2-3; 11 bases agree with TRBD1. CDR3 size: 14 residues. Per the germline V gene, CDR1 is PRHDT and CDR2 is FYEKMQ (reference sequence). The CDR3: CASRRTGGAETQYF. The sequenced part of the CDR3 DNA is TGTGCCAGCAGGAGGACAGGGGGCGCCGAGACG.

This clone occurred a few times. Read coverage stops 3 residues before the CDR3 terminus; the germline J gene supplies the remainder. This chain joins TRBV30 and TRBJ1-2, with unresolved D. In germline, CDR1 is GTSNPN, CDR2 SVGIG (reference sequence). The CDR3 is 15 residues long. Here the CDR3 reads CAWSVKGRKSYDYTF. The sequenced part of the CDR3 DNA is TGTGCCTGGAGTGTAAAGGGCAGGAAATCTTACGAC.

There are many counts of this clone. The read halts 3 residues ahead of the CDR3 end, with the missing end drawn from the germline J gene. The V gene is TRBV5-1, the J gene TRBJ1-1, with D hard to call. CDR1 is SGHRS and CDR2 is YFSETQ in the germline V gene. Trimming left V 3 bases short and J 7 bases short, with 13 bases between. The CDR3 loop spans 13 amino acids. The DNA read from the CDR3 is TGCGCCAGCAGCTGGGAGATGAGCGGTGAA. It encodes CASSWEMSGE. The whole CDR3 sequence is CASSWEMSGEAFF.

The sample holds many counts of this clone. The DNA ends 3 residues before the CDR3 does, and the rest of the CDR3 is filled in from the germline J gene. The J gene is TRBJ2-7, the V gene TRBV5-6; no firm D call. CDR1 and CDR2 (germline): SGHDT, YYEEEE. The ends were cut back, 3 bases at V and 1 base at J, with 11 bases in the middle. The CDR3 sequence is 14 residues long. The CDR3 sequence is CASSSTRLSYEQYF. The DNA read from the CDR3 is TGTGCCAGCAGCTCAACGAGGCTTTCCTACGAG.

A few counts support this clone. The CDR3 end is not reached by the read, which stops 3 residues before it; the germline J gene fills it in. The gene calls are TRBV18 and TRBJ1-4; D perhaps matches TRBD1 (5 bases). The CDR3 loop spans 15 amino acids. From germline, CDR1 is KGHSH and CDR2 LQKENI. CDR3 DNA, as far as it was read: TGTGCCAGCTCACCGGAGAGGTCTGGGGCCAACGTA. Translated: CASSPERSGANV. The full CDR3 is CASSPERSGANVLFF. Full variable domain (remainder filled in from reference TRBV18 and TRBJ1-4): NAGVMQNPRHLVRRRGQEARLRCSPMKGHSHVYWYRQLPEEGLKFMVYLQKENIIDESGMPKERFSAEFPKEGPSILRIQQVVRGDSAAYFCASSPERSGANVLFFGSGTQLSVL.

In this sample, this clone turned up a few times. This chain's CDR3 is CASSTGQGGQETQYF. Partial CDR3 DNA: TGTGCCAGCAGCACGGGGCAGGGGGGACAAGAGACG. The rearrangement uses TRBV7-6 and TRBJ2-3; D is possibly TRBD1 (7 bases). The sequence runs out 3 residues before the end of the CDR3; the remainder is reconstructed from the germline J gene. CDR1 and CDR2 (germline): SGHVS, FNYEAQ. The CDR3 consists of 15 residues.

This clone was found many times. The read stops 3 residues short of the end of the CDR3; the missing end is completed from the germline J gene. The chain is built from TRBV7-2 and TRBJ2-5; D is unresolved. This CDR3 has 15 amino acids. V lost 0 bases and J 5 bases, leaving 13 bases between the germline ends. Per germline, CDR1 SGHTA and CDR2 FQGNSA. Partial CDR3 DNA: TGTGCCAGCAGCTTAGCGAAAGGCAGTATCGAGACC. It specifies CASSLAKGSIET. The whole CDR3 region reads CASSLAKGSIETQYF. The full variable domain, in which reference TRBV7-2 and TRBJ2-5 provide the parts outside the CDR3, is GAGVSQSPSNKVTEKGKDVELRCDPISGHTALYWYRQSLGQGLEFLIYFQGNSAPDKSGLPSDRFSAERTGGSVSTLTIQRTQQEDSAVYLCASSLAKGSIETQYFGPGTRLLVL.

This clone was found many times. The missing CDR3 end, 3 residues past where the read stops, is filled in from the germline J gene. The rearrangement joins TRBV19 to TRBJ1-5, with 7 bases lining up with TRBD1. The CDR3 totals 15 residues. Germline V gives CDR1 LNHDA, CDR2 SQIVND (reference sequence). V trimming: 7 bases; J trimming: 3 bases; junction bases outside the gene matches: 9. The CDR3 bases that were read are TGTGCCAGTAACCCGACAGGGAGTGTCAATCAGCCC. It yields the protein CASNPTGSVNQP. The entire CDR3 reads CASNPTGSVNQPQHF. Supplemented by reference TRBV19 and TRBJ1-5, the full variable domain reads DGGITQSPKYLFRKEGQNVTLSCEQNLNHDAMYWYRQDPGQGLRLIYYSQIVNDFQKGDIAEGYSVSREKKESFPLTVTSAQKNPTAFYLCASNPTGSVNQPQHFGDGTRLSIL.

The sample holds many counts of this clone. The read terminates 3 residues ahead of where the CDR3 ends, so the germline J gene completes it. The chain has TRBV6-2 or TRBV6-3 and TRBJ2-5; D is undetermined. The CDR3 sequence is 13 residues long. CDR1 is MNHEY, CDR2 SVGEGT, per germline. Trimming took 5 bases from V and 1 from J, leaving 8 bases between them. CDR3 amino acids: CASSNRVQETQYF. The sequenced part of the CDR3 DNA is TGTGCCAGCAGTAACCGGGTCCAAGAGACC.

This clone was observed at least ten times. The CDR3 extends 3 residues past the end of the read, so its final part is completed from the germline J gene. The genes are TRBV7-6 and TRBJ2-1; perhaps TRBD1 as D (6 bases). Germline CDR1 is SGHVS and CDR2 is FNYEAQ. V lost 8 bases, J lost 2 bases, and 16 bases lay in between. CDR3 length equals 15 residues. CDR3 DNA, as far as it was read: TGTGCCAGCGGGGCCACAGGGTTGGCCTACAATGAG. Translation gives CASGATGLAYNE. The full-length CDR3 reads as CASGATGLAYNEQFF. Drawing the rest from reference TRBV7-6 and TRBJ2-1, the complete variable domain is GAGVSQSPRYKVTKRGQDVALRCDPISGHVSLYWYRQALGQGPEFLTYFNYEAQQDKSGLPNDRFSAERPEGSISTLTIQRTEQRDSAMYRCASGATGLAYNEQFFGPGTRLTVL.

This clone was found many times. The CDR3 end falls 3 residues outside the read, so it is completed with the germline J gene. The rearrangement links TRBV2 to TRBJ2-5; tentatively, D is TRBD2 (6 bases). The V end was cut by 8 bases, the J end by 2 bases, with 18 bases between. CDR3 size: 15 residues. Germline CDR1 SNHLY, CDR2 FYNNEI. The DNA read from the CDR3 is TGTGCCAGCGGCGCTATGGGGGGACTTCAAGAGACC. Amino acids: CASGAMGGLQET. The complete CDR3 reads CASGAMGGLQETQYF. Looking up the rest from reference TRBV2 and TRBJ2-5 gives the full variable domain: EPEVTQTPSHQVTQMGQEVILRCVPISNHLYFYWYRQILGQKVEFLVSFYNNEISEKSEIFDDQFSVERPDGSNFTLKIRSTKLEDSAMYFCASGAMGGLQETQYFGPGTRLLVL.

This clone was observed at least ten times. With the read ending 3 residues before the CDR3 end, the germline J gene is used to fill in that end. Other DNA sequences in the same sample also yield this CDR3. J is TRBJ2-5 and V is TRBV9, with TRBD2 identical over 9 bases. The CDR3 sequence is 17 residues long. Germline lookup yields CDR1 SGDLS and CDR2 YYNGEE. J lost 4 bases, V lost 1 base, and 11 bases had no gene match. CDR3 bases read: TGTGCCAGCAGCGTATTCCATAGCGGGAGAGGTGGAGAGACC. It yields the protein CASSVFHSGRGGET. The CDR3 reads in full as CASSVFHSGRGGETQYF.

At least ten counts were recorded for this clone. The CDR3: CASSLGAGGAYNEQFF. The CDR3 bases that were read are TGCGCCAGCAGCTTGGGGGCAGGGGGCGCGTACAATGAG. The genes are TRBV5-1 and TRBJ2-1; TRBD1 matches at 8 bases. The read terminates 3 residues ahead of where the CDR3 ends, so the germline J gene completes it. The CDR3 totals 16 residues. The germline V gene has CDR1 SGHRS and CDR2 YFSETQ. V was pared by 0 bases and J by 4 bases, with 6 bases of the junction left unmatched. The full variable domain, with the rest looked up from reference TRBV5-1 and TRBJ2-1, is KAGVTQTPRYLIKTRGQQVTLSCSPISGHRSVSWYQQTPGQGLQFLFEYFSETQRNKGNFPGRFSGRQFSNSRSEMNVSTLELGDSALYLCASSLGAGGAYNEQFFGPGTRLTVL.

There are many counts of this clone. The read ends 3 residues before the CDR3 terminus; that terminus is restored from the germline J gene. The chain recombines TRBV6-2 or TRBV6-3 with TRBJ2-7; D might be TRBD1 (5 bases). The CDR3 consists of 13 residues. Trimming took 2 bases from V and 3 from J, leaving 8 bases between them. Germline-derived CDR1 and CDR2 are MNHEY and SVGEGT. The CDR3 is CASSYSQGYEQYF. CDR3 DNA (partial): TGTGCCAGCAGTTACAGCCAGGGCTACGAG.

This clone was observed at least ten times. The CDR3 goes on 3 residues after the read ends, and that part is filled in from the germline J gene. V gene TRBV7-9 combines with J gene TRBJ2-2; D unclear. The CDR3 length is 14 residues. Germline V gene lookup returns CDR1 SEHNR and CDR2 FQNEAQ (reference sequence). Partial CDR3 DNA: TGTGCCAGCAGCTTAGGGCTAACTAATGAAAAG. Translation: CASSLGLTNEK. The CDR3, in full, reads CASSLGLTNEKLFF.

This clone came up a few times. The read gets to within 3 residues of the CDR3 end, and the germline J gene fills in the rest. The V call is TRBV7-6, the J call TRBJ2-2; TRBD1 matches 10 bases. Per the germline V gene, CDR1 is SGHVS and CDR2 is FNYEAQ. CDR3 size: 16 residues. V lost 4 bases to trimming and J lost 3 bases; unmatched junction nucleotides: 5. CDR3 sequence reads: CASSSPGTGDTGELFF. The part of the CDR3 DNA that was read is TGTGCCAGCAGCTCGCCCGGGACAGGGGACACCGGGGAG.

Concerning this clone itself: Read coverage stops 3 residues before the CDR3 terminus; the germline J gene supplies the remainder. J is TRBJ2-2 and V is TRBV11-1; 8 nucleotides line up with TRBD1. The CDR3 spans 14 residues. CDR1 and CDR2 (germline): SGHAT, FQDESV (reference sequence). The sequenced CDR3 bases are TGTGCCAGCAGCTGGGACAGGTCAGATTCACCG. This gives the protein CASSWDRSDSP. The entire CDR3 protein reads CASSWDRSDSPLFF.

This clone was observed many times. The read falls 3 residues short of the CDR3 end, and the missing part is taken from the germline J gene. The gene calls are TRBV5-1 and TRBJ1-2; D is undetermined. Trimming removed 5 bases at V and 0 bases at J, with 5 bases between. CDR3 size: 12 residues. Germline assignment: CDR1 SGHRS and CDR2 YFSETQ. The CDR3 is CASSAANYGYTF. The sequenced CDR3 bases are TGCGCCAGCAGTGCAGCTAACTATGGC.

This clone came up many times. With the read ending 3 residues before the CDR3 end, the germline J gene is used to fill in that end. The chain joins TRBV12-3 or TRBV12-4 to TRBJ2-6; D unresolved. The CDR3 runs 13 residues. Between the trimmed V and J ends, which lost 6 bases and 0 bases, there was a span of 3 bases. This chain's CDR3 is CASSVSGANVLTF. The CDR3 bases that were read are TGTGCCAGCAGCGTCTCTGGGGCCAACGTC.

There are many counts of this clone. The missing CDR3 end, 3 residues past where the read stops, is filled in from the germline J gene. The gene calls are TRBV6-1 and TRBJ2-7, with D maybe TRBD2 (6 bases). Trimming left V 3 bases short and J 2 bases short, with 14 bases between. The germline gives CDR1 MNHNS, CDR2 SASEGT. The length of the CDR3 is 15 residues. CDR3 region: CASSDDSGVPYEQYF. The part of the CDR3 DNA that was read is TGTGCCAGCAGTGATGATAGCGGTGTACCCTACGAG.

In its sample, this clone was seen many times. The CDR3 goes on 3 residues after the read ends, and that part is filled in from the germline J gene. This chain connects TRBV6-1 to TRBJ2-5, with 8 bases matching TRBD2. CDR3 length equals 15 residues. Germline CDR1 and CDR2: MNHNS and SASEGT. The J segment lost 0 bases and the V segment lost 3 bases, leaving 3 bases of the junction unmatched. The CDR3: CASSDVAGHQETQYF. CDR3 bases read: TGTGCCAGCAGTGACGTAGCGGGGCACCAAGAGACC.

There are many counts of this clone. The read comes to an end 3 residues before the CDR3 does, leaving the germline J gene to fill in the end. The chain carries TRBV19 and TRBJ1-2, with TRBD1 identical over 7 bases. In germline, CDR1 is LNHDA, CDR2 SQIVND (reference sequence). V lost 5 bases, J lost 2 bases, and 14 bases stayed unmatched. CDR3 length: 17 residues. This chain's CDR3 is CASSPGDRPLLNYGYTF. The CDR3 bases that were read are TGTGCCAGTAGTCCGGGGGACAGACCACTTCTCAACTATGGC.

This clone was picked up many times. The read gets to within 3 residues of the CDR3 end, and the germline J gene fills in the rest. The V gene is TRBV18, the J gene TRBJ1-1; D is perhaps TRBD1 (6 bases). The V end was cut by 4 bases, the J end by 0 bases, with 9 bases between. There are 14 residues in the CDR3. Germline CDR1 KGHSH, CDR2 LQKENI. This chain's CDR3 is CASSLTGVNTEAFF. CDR3 DNA, as far as it was read: TGTGCCAGCTCACTGACAGGAGTGAACACTGAA.

This clone was seen repeatedly, ten times or more. The observed sequence ends 3 residues before the CDR3 terminus, with the missing tail filled in from the germline J gene. The chain carries TRBV7-2 and TRBJ2-5, with 7 nucleotides matching TRBD1. The CDR3 extends over 15 amino acids. Per germline, CDR1 SGHTA and CDR2 FQGNSA. V shed 5 bases, J shed 2 bases, and the junction held 8 bases outside the gene matches. The CDR3: CASSPNRGGQETQYF. The DNA read from the CDR3 is TGTGCCAGCAGCCCCAACAGGGGCGGGCAAGAGACC. Full variable domain (outside the CDR3, taken from reference TRBV7-2 and TRBJ2-5): GAGVSQSPSNKVTEKGKDVELRCDPISGHTALYWYRQSLGQGLEFLIYFQGNSAPDKSGLPSDRFSAERTGGSVSTLTIQRTQQEDSAVYLCASSPNRGGQETQYFGPGTRLLVL.

This clone was seen many times. The DNA ends 3 residues before the CDR3 does, and the rest of the CDR3 is filled in from the germline J gene. This chain links TRBV18 with TRBJ1-6; D is perhaps TRBD1 (5 bases). This CDR3 contains 13 residues. Germline-derived CDR1 and CDR2 are KGHSH and LQKENI. With 3 bases removed from V and 8 bases from J, the gap between germline ends came to 8 bases. The CDR3 bases that were read are TGTGCCAGCTCACCCCAGGGAGATTCACCC. Translated, it gives CASSPQGDSP. The CDR3 reads in full as CASSPQGDSPLHF.

Ten or more counts support this clone. Read data end 3 residues before the CDR3 end; the end is taken from the germline J gene. V and J are TRBV19 and TRBJ1-4, with no clear D. The CDR3 has 13 amino acids. The V and J ends lost 10 bases and 3 bases respectively, with 12 bases between them. CDR1 LNHDA and CDR2 SQIVND come from the germline V gene (reference sequence). Incomplete CDR3 DNA: TGTGCCACCTCTCCCCCGGCTAATGAAAAA. This sequence encodes CATSPPANEK. The complete CDR3 protein is CATSPPANEKLFF.